One sample yielded the 12 T cell receptor beta chains listed below, sequenced in a study of blood T cell repertoires in COVID-19 (TCRdb year 2020). The method was the immunoSEQ multiplex PCR assay. TCRdb obtained this table from immuneACCESS and retained in-frame rearrangements with V and J assigned. These tables miss some clones; where compared with another copy, unresolved V genes account for less than half of the shortfall, and the remainder is unexplained. Within this sample are 48,000 or so clones, with under 90% of them counted one time only. The leading ten clones occupy 5.9% of the sample. The sequenced sample consisted of peripheral blood. These receptors all come from an older woman with acute or convalescent COVID-19.

CDR3 DNA sequence: TGTGCCAGTAGTTCCTCGGGGTACGAGCAGTACTTC. The encoded protein is CASSSSGYEQYF. The chain has TRBV19 and TRBJ2-7, with TRBD2 as a possible D gene (5 bases). The germline V gene encodes CDR1 LNHDA and CDR2 SQIVND (reference sequence). The CDR3 length is 12 residues. Deletions cut 5 bases from V and 4 bases from J, with 9 bases between. Complete variable domain (other parts from reference TRBV19 and TRBJ2-7): DGGITQSPKYLFRKEGQNVTLSCEQNLNHDAMYWYRQDPGQGLRLIYYSQIVNDFQKGDIAEGYSVSREKKESFPLTVTSAQKNPTAFYLCASSSSGYEQYFGPGTRLTVT.

The chain recombines TRBV5-1 with TRBJ2-1, with TRBD2 identical over 8 bases. Germline lookup yields CDR1 SGHRS and CDR2 YFSETQ. V lost 3 bases, J lost 3 bases, and 5 bases stayed unmatched. This CDR3 has 15 residues. As DNA, the CDR3 is TGCGCCAGCAGCTCAACCGGGACTAGCTACAATGAGCAGTTCTTC. This codes for CASSSTGTSYNEQFF.

The count of this clone is one. The V gene is TRBV5-1, the J gene TRBJ2-2, with TRBD1 matching over 9 bases. V lost 4 bases, J lost 5 bases, and 6 bases stayed unmatched. The CDR3 consists of 15 residues. Germline-derived CDR1 and CDR2 are SGHRS and YFSETQ. For the CDR3, the DNA is TGCGCCAGCAGCACCACAGGGGGCTTGACCGGGGAGCTGTTTTTT. Amino acid sequence: CASSTTGGLTGELFF.

The rearrangement joins TRBV19 to TRBJ1-5, with D hard to call. Germline lookup yields CDR1 LNHDA and CDR2 SQIVND (reference sequence). CDR3 length: 16 amino acids. With 3 bases removed from V and 0 bases from J, the gap between germline ends came to 12 bases. Written as DNA, the CDR3 is TGTGCCAGTAGTATGGAGAGGAGGTATAGCAATCAGCCCCAGCATTTT. It codes for CASSMERRYSNQPQHF.

The chain is built from TRBV4-3 and TRBJ2-1, with 9 positions matching TRBD2. V gave up 0 bases and J gave up 1 base; unmatched junction bases: 1. The CDR3 is made up of 16 amino acids. CDR1 and CDR2 (germline): LGHNA, YSLEER. In DNA form, the CDR3 reads TGCGCCAGCAGCCAAGATCTAGCGGGGTCCTACAATGAGCAGTTCTTC. It translates to CASSQDLAGSYNEQFF.

The chain uses TRBV12-3 or TRBV12-4 and TRBJ2-1; no reliable D call. With 7 bases removed from V and 8 bases from J, the gap between germline ends came to 12 bases. The CDR3 length is 12 residues. The CDR3 coding sequence is TGTGCCAGCATCTCCCCGAGCGATGAGCAGTTCTTC. This codes for CASISPSDEQFF.

This clone has a single count. This rearrangement joins TRBV19 to TRBJ1-2; D not certain. Germline values: CDR1 LNHDA, CDR2 SQIVND (reference sequence). CDR3 length: 15 residues. Trimming cost V 3 bases and J 5 bases, with 16 bases left between them. As DNA, the CDR3 is TGTGCCAGTAGTATTGCGGAGCGGGAGATTTATGGCTACACCTTC. Amino acid sequence: CASSIAEREIYGYTF.

The V and J genes are TRBV3-1 (or the pseudogene TRBV3-2) and TRBJ1-5; a possible D gene is TRBD1 (6 bases). Germline V lookup: CDR1 LGHDT, CDR2 YNNKEL (reference sequence). V dropped 4 bases and J dropped 6 bases, with 16 bases sitting between them. CDR3 length: 15 amino acids. The chain's CDR3 is CASSLGTGSGQPQHF. CDR3 coding DNA: TGTGCCAGCAGCCTGGGAACAGGGTCGGGTCAGCCCCAGCATTTT.

CDR3 region: CASRRTEGYEQYF. The CDR3 DNA sequence: TGTGCCAGCAGACGTACCGAGGGCTACGAGCAGTACTTC. J is TRBJ2-7 and V is TRBV6-5, with D tentatively TRBD2 (5 bases). CDR3 length equals 13 residues. Trimming removed 6 bases at V and 3 bases at J, with 12 bases between. Germline CDR1 is MNHEY and CDR2 is SVGAGI.

The CDR3 nucleotides are TGTGCCAGCAGAGTAACCGGGGGGGTTAGGTATGGCTACACCTTC. Its translation is CASRVTGGVRYGYTF. The chain uses TRBV27 and TRBJ1-2; TRBD1 is a possible D gene (5 bases). The CDR3 totals 15 residues. Germline V gene sequence: CDR1 MNHEY, CDR2 SMNVEV (reference sequence). V shed 6 bases and J shed 5 bases, with 19 bases lying between them.

V usage is TRBV27 and J usage is TRBJ1-2, with 7 bases lining up with TRBD1. Trimming cost V 2 bases and J 8 bases; bases outside gene matches: 5. Germline values: CDR1 MNHEY, CDR2 SMNVEV (reference sequence). The CDR3 contains 13 residues. CDR3 protein: CASSLVTGHGYTF. The CDR3 DNA reads as TGTGCCAGCAGTTTAGTGACAGGGCACGGCTACACCTTC.

The rearrangement joins TRBV30 to TRBJ1-2; a possible D gene is TRBD1 (5 bases). The CDR3 is 14 amino acids. V was pared by 4 bases and J by 2 bases, with 14 bases between. Germline assignment: CDR1 GTSNPN and CDR2 SVGIG (reference sequence). CDR3 amino acids: CAWILTPGNYGYTF. In DNA, the CDR3 is TGTGCCTGGATCCTCACCCCAGGGAACTATGGCTACACCTTC.